The 20 T cell receptor beta chains below all came from one sample that was sequenced in a study of shared clonotypes between healthy human individuals (TCRdb year 2020). Libraries came from the immunoSEQ multiplex PCR assay. TCRdb re-hosts the immuneACCESS table, in-frame sequences only. Its copies lack some clones; in the studies checked, an unresolved V gene accounts for under half of them, and the cause for the rest is not known. Counted in this sample were some 350,000 clones; around 74% of them appeared once. Clones ranked in the top ten supply 10% of the sample. The sample consisted of memory CD4+ T cells sorted from blood. Interpreted using the paper, the cell subset or site label stands for: CD45RA-negative fraction. The origin of the receptors is a young man in good health.

This clone has only a few counts. The CDR3: CASSLEGYHEQFF. The CDR3 coding sequence is TGTGCCAGCAGCTTGGAGGGCTATCATGAGCAGTTCTTC. This sequence joins TRBV5-8 and TRBJ2-1; D call uncertain. V lost 0 bases to trimming and J lost 8 bases, with 9 bases between them. CDR1 and CDR2 (germline): SGHTS, YDEGEE. CDR3 length: 13 amino acids.

The V gene is TRBV14, the J gene TRBJ2-3; D gene ambiguous. Germline V gene sequence: CDR1 SGHDN, CDR2 FVKESK. This CDR3 comprises 15 residues. With 0 bases removed from V and 0 bases from J, the gap between germline ends came to 7 bases. CDR3 DNA sequence: TGTGCCAGCAGCCAAGACCTCTCTAGCACAGATACGCAGTATTTT. It is translated as CASSQDLSSTDTQYF. The complete variable domain, with remaining parts taken from reference TRBV14 and TRBJ2-3, reads EAGVTQFPSHSVIEKGQTVTLRCDPISGHDNLYWYRRVMGKEIKFLLHFVKESKQDESGMPNNRFLAERTGGTYSTLKVQPAELEDSGVYFCASSQDLSSTDTQYFGPGTRLTVL.

This clone occurred once. The CDR3 bases are TGTGCCAGCTCTGACAGCTGGCGAGACGAGCAGTACTTC. Encoded protein: CASSDSWRDEQYF. The V gene is TRBV6-6, the J gene TRBJ2-7; possible D gene TRBD1, 5 bases. Germline CDR1 reads MNHNY; CDR2 reads SVGAGI (reference sequence). The ends were cut back, 8 bases at V and 5 bases at J, with 16 bases in the middle. CDR3 length equals 13 residues.

V usage is TRBV6-5 and J usage is TRBJ2-3; TRBD2 agrees at 7 bases. Germline CDR1 MNHEY, CDR2 SVGAGI. CDR3 length: 12 residues. V lost 4 bases, J lost 6 bases, and 1 base stayed unmatched. CDR3 sequence: CASSFGGDTQYF. The CDR3 nucleotides read TGTGCCAGCAGTTTCGGGGGGGATACGCAGTATTTT.

This chain links TRBV5-4 with TRBJ1-2, with 8 bases identical to TRBD1. Germline V CDR1 and CDR2: SGHNT, YYREEE (reference sequence). The CDR3 runs to 15 residues. Unmatched junction bases numbered 8, after V lost 4 bases and J lost 3 bases. The CDR3 bases are TGTGCCAGCAGCAGAGAGGACAGGGTGGACTATGGCTACACCTTC. This encodes CASSREDRVDYGYTF.

The rearrangement joins TRBV29-1 to TRBJ2-5; 9 bases agree with TRBD2. Germline values: CDR1 SQVTM, CDR2 ANQGSEA. The CDR3 runs 14 residues. Trimming took 4 bases from V and 1 from J; bases not matched to a gene: 4. The CDR3 sequence is CSVGTSARQETQYF. The CDR3 nucleotides read TGCAGCGTTGGGACTAGCGCCCGCCAAGAGACCCAGTACTTC.

This clone has just a few counts. The rearrangement joins TRBV28 to TRBJ1-5; D not certain. Germline V lookup: CDR1 MDHEN, CDR2 SYDVKM. Trimming stripped 5 bases from V and 5 bases from J, with 7 bases between. The CDR3 consists of 12 residues. DNA of the CDR3: TGTGCCAGCAGTCTTACTTATCAGCCCCAGCATTTT. This gives the protein CASSLTYQPQHF.

The table lists this clone with a count of one. The genes are TRBV28 and TRBJ2-6, with no clear D. Germline assignment: CDR1 MDHEN and CDR2 SYDVKM. V was shortened by 3 bases and J by 1 base, with 4 bases between the two germline ends. The CDR3 loop spans 14 amino acids. As DNA, the CDR3 is TGTGCCAGCAGTTTTCCTTCTGGGGCCAACGTCCTGACTTTC. It translates to CASSFPSGANVLTF.

The chain carries TRBV5-1 and TRBJ2-7, with a weak D call TRBD2 (6 bases). This CDR3 is 13 amino acids long. Germline assignment: CDR1 SGHRS and CDR2 YFSETQ. Trimming pared 1 base from V and 4 bases from J, leaving 9 bases between. CDR3 region: CASSLRERYEQYF. The DNA of the CDR3 is TGCGCCAGCAGCTTGCGGGAGAGGTACGAGCAGTACTTC.

The gene calls are TRBV19 and TRBJ2-1; D is possibly TRBD2 (6 bases). This CDR3 is 14 amino acids long. Germline CDR1 is LNHDA and CDR2 is SQIVND (reference sequence). V was shortened by 6 bases and J by 2 bases, with 11 bases between the two germline ends. The DNA of the CDR3 is TGTGCCAGTAGGAGAGCGGGTGCCTACAATGAGCAGTTCTTC. Amino acid sequence: CASRRAGAYNEQFF.

This clone was seen at least ten times. The chain combines TRBV5-1 with TRBJ2-4, with 8 bases matching TRBD2. Per germline, CDR1 SGHRS and CDR2 YFSETQ. V was pared by 4 bases and J by 9 bases, with 15 bases of the junction left unmatched. The CDR3 runs 16 residues. CDR3 bases: TGCGCCAGCAGCGCCCCCTCGGGAGGGCCTAGTGGCATTCAGTACTTC. Encoded protein: CASSAPSGGPSGIQYF.

The chain uses TRBV30 and TRBJ2-5; D remains ambiguous. The germline CDR1 and CDR2 sequences are GTSNPN and SVGIG (reference sequence). The CDR3 has 10 residues. Trimming pared 5 bases from V and 3 bases from J, leaving 4 bases between. The CDR3 sequence: CAWGKETQYF. CDR3 bases: TGTGCCTGGGGGAAAGAGACCCAGTACTTC.

The chain is built from TRBV4-1 and TRBJ1-4; possibly TRBD1 for D (6 bases). This CDR3 contains 17 residues. Germline values: CDR1 MGHRA, CDR2 YSYEKL. The V end was cut by 0 bases, the J end by 0 bases, with 11 bases between. CDR3 in DNA: TGCGCCAGCAGCCAAGATGGAGGGGGTGCAACTAATGAAAAACTGTTTTTT. Translated, it gives CASSQDGGGATNEKLFF.

V gene TRBV18 combines with J gene TRBJ2-5; D is uncertain. V shed 3 bases and J shed 3 bases, with 17 bases lying between them. Germline CDR1 and CDR2: KGHSH and LQKENI. The CDR3 has 16 residues. CDR3 loop: CASSPYRTAAEETQYF. For the CDR3, the DNA is TGTGCCAGCTCACCTTACCGGACGGCCGCGGAAGAGACCCAGTACTTC.

The gene calls are TRBV2 and TRBJ2-5, with TRBD2 as a possible D gene (5 bases). Trimming took 4 bases from V and 5 from J, leaving 11 bases between them. Germline values: CDR1 SNHLY, CDR2 FYNNEI. This CDR3 is built from 13 residues. The CDR3 reads CASSVGGLETQYF. The DNA of the CDR3 is TGTGCCAGCAGTGTTGGAGGTTTGGAGACCCAGTACTTC.

V usage is TRBV27 and J usage is TRBJ1-2; D unresolved. V lost 6 bases and J lost 5, with 13 bases in between. The V gene's germline CDR1 is MNHEY and CDR2 SMNVEV (reference sequence). The CDR3 sequence is 13 residues long. The CDR3 is CASSLDTTYGYTF. The CDR3 DNA reads as TGTGCCAGCAGCCTCGACACGACTTATGGCTACACCTTC.

This rearrangement joins TRBV4-3 to TRBJ2-2, with D hard to call. V dropped 1 base and J dropped 2 bases, with 8 bases sitting between them. The CDR3 is made up of 15 amino acids. Germline V gives CDR1 LGHNA, CDR2 YSLEER. The CDR3 region is CASSQGQYNTGELFF. CDR3 in DNA: TGCGCCAGCAGCCAAGGGCAGTACAACACCGGGGAGCTGTTTTTT.

The rearrangement links TRBV29-1 to TRBJ2-5; D is unclear. Trimming shortened V by 5 bases and J by 5 bases, and 12 bases separated the two germline ends. Germline V lookup: CDR1 SQVTM, CDR2 ANQGSEA. The length of the CDR3 is 12 residues. CDR3 nucleotide sequence: TGCAGCGTTCCCGAAATAGGGGAGACCCAGTACTTC. It encodes CSVPEIGETQYF.

This clone showed up just once. V usage is TRBV28 and J usage is TRBJ1-4; D remains unclear. This CDR3 is built from 13 residues. Trimming took 4 bases from V and 10 from J, leaving 13 bases between them. Germline CDR1 MDHEN, CDR2 SYDVKM. CDR3 loop: CASSSSQAGKLFF. Written as DNA, the CDR3 is TGTGCCAGCAGTTCAAGTCAGGCGGGAAAACTGTTTTTT.

The chain recombines TRBV7-2 with TRBJ2-6; possible D gene TRBD1, 6 bases. Trimming took 4 bases from V and 0 from J, leaving 13 bases between them. Germline CDR1 and CDR2: SGHTA and FQGNSA. CDR3 length: 17 residues. CDR3 in DNA: TGTGCCAGCAGCTCTCAGACAGGCAACTCTGGGGCCAACGTCCTGACTTTC. Its translation: CASSSQTGNSGANVLTF.